This T cell receptor (beta chain) came from a study of blood T cell repertoires in COVID-19. Across the study: In each case, the material was cDNA or gDNA derived from T cells, B-cell-depleted T cells, or PBMCs.

As processed by the authors: Amplification of reference gene primers provided the estimated nucleated cell counts. Data came from immunoSEQ multiplex PCR; TCRdb stores just in-frame clones and leaves some out. V and J calls and clone size are given by that table; D and trimming were obtained from the DNA. The profile shows 45,000 to 60,000 clones, 70% to 90% of them singletons. Germline V CDR1 and CDR2: MDHEN, SYDVKM. V lost 3 bases to trimming and J lost 2 bases, with 17 bases between them. The CDR3 sequence is 16 residues long. The V call is TRBV28, the J call TRBJ2-7, with a possible D match to TRBD1 (6 bases). This TCR was recovered from a man aged 55 to 70 with acute or convalescent COVID-19. Sequencing input: peripheral blood. The CDR3 bases are TGTGCCAGCAGTTTGGGCGGACAGCTAATTACCTACGAGCAGTACTTC. Its translation: CASSLGGQLITYEQYF.